The rows below give T cell receptor beta chains drawn from one sample of a study of blood T cell repertoires in COVID-19. Data came from immunoSEQ multiplex PCR; TCRdb stores just in-frame clones and leaves some out. The data contain about 190,000 clones, about 86% of them singletons. The material sequenced was peripheral blood. The receptors were gathered from a man aged 50 or older with active or convalescent COVID-19. Each CDR3 is given with its conserved first and last residue. Each record gives: J gene, D gene, CDR3 length, clone size, V gene, CDR3 protein, CDR3 DNA. D genes are given only for firm matches. Clone size is shown for a subset of rows, as once, few, many or a class of expanded clone.

TRBJ2-2 TRBD2 17 many TRBV19 CASTWGLAGRATGELFF TGTGCCAGTACCTGGGGACTAGCGGGGAGGGCCACCGGGGAGCTGTTTTTT
TRBJ2-1 TRBD2 15 - TRBV6-2/TRBV6-3 CASSLAGDIYNEQFF TGTGCCAGCAGCTTAGCGGGGGATATTTACAATGAGCAGTTCTTC
TRBJ2-7 TRBD1 15 - TRBV7-9 CASSIDRGISYEQYF TGTGCCAGCAGCATTGACAGGGGAATCTCCTACGAGCAGTACTTC
TRBJ1-2 - 15 - TRBV5-6 CASSADRIFFYGYTF TGTGCCAGCAGCGCGGACAGAATTTTTTTCTATGGCTACACCTTC
TRBJ1-2 - 15 - TRBV6-1 CASSEYDRSNYGYTF TGTGCCAGCAGTGAATATGACAGATCTAACTATGGCTACACCTTC
TRBJ2-2 - 18 - TRBV1 CTSSPGLLAGRGPGELFF TGCACCAGCAGCCCCGGACTACTAGCGGGGCGGGGGCCCGGGGAGCTGTTTTTT
TRBJ1-2 - 14 - TRBV3-1/TRBV3-2 CASSPRGLGYGYTF TGTGCCAGCAGCCCCCGAGGGTTGGGCTATGGCTACACCTTC
TRBJ2-7 TRBD1 14 - TRBV28 CASSFRDREGEQYF TGTGCCAGCAGTTTCCGGGACAGGGAGGGCGAGCAGTACTTC
TRBJ1-4 - 14 - TRBV3-1/TRBV3-2 CASSRSGGREKLFF TGTGCCAGCAGCCGATCGGGAGGCAGGGAAAAACTGTTTTTT
TRBJ2-3 - 18 - TRBV27 CASSYNNRGSWGTDTQYF TGTGCCAGCAGTTACAATAATAGGGGGTCCTGGGGCACAGATACGCAGTATTTT
TRBJ2-7 - 12 - TRBV5-4 CDRDRTSYEQYF TGTGACCGAGACAGGACCTCCTACGAGCAGTACTTC
TRBJ2-2 - 15 - TRBV19 CASNPYRELTGELFF TGTGCCAGTAACCCGTACAGGGAGCTCACCGGGGAGCTGTTTTTT
TRBJ2-3 TRBD2 15 - TRBV9 CASTRTSTITDTQYF TGTGCCAGCACCCGGACTAGCACCATCACAGATACGCAGTATTTT
TRBJ2-7 TRBD2 14 - TRBV6-5 CASKLAGVYYEQYF TGTGCCAGCAAACTAGCGGGAGTTTACTACGAGCAGTACTTC
TRBJ2-1 - 16 - TRBV19 CASSRYGQSSYNEQFF TGTGCCAGTAGTAGATACGGACAGAGCTCCTACAATGAGCAGTTCTTC
TRBJ2-7 - 15 - TRBV7-9 CASSSGTGSGGEQYF TGTGCCAGCAGCTCCGGGACAGGCTCGGGGGGAGAGCAGTACTTC
TRBJ2-7 TRBD2 17 - TRBV3-1/TRBV3-2 CASSPPPPSGGRDEQYF TGTGCCAGCAGCCCCCCCCCGCCTAGCGGGGGTAGGGACGAGCAGTACTTC
TRBJ1-3 - 13 few TRBV6-5 CASGLFSGNTIYF TGTGCCAGCGGACTGTTCTCTGGAAACACCATATATTTT
TRBJ1-6 TRBD1 15 - TRBV2 CASSLQGASGSPLHF TGTGCCAGCAGTTTGCAGGGGGCGTCGGGTTCACCCCTCCACTTT
TRBJ2-3 - 12 once TRBV12-3/TRBV12-4 CASSSSTDTQYF TGTGCCAGCAGTTCCTCCACAGATACGCAGTATTTT
TRBJ1-6 - 14 - TRBV6-5 CASSLDRPNSPLHF TGTGCCAGCAGTTTAGACAGACCCAATTCACCCCTCCACTTT
TRBJ2-2 - 13 - TRBV7-9 CASSFLATGELFF TGTGCCAGCAGCTTTCTAGCTACCGGGGAGCTGTTTTTT
TRBJ1-1 - 12 - TRBV29-1 CSVGTLNTEAFF TGCAGCGTGGGGACACTGAACACTGAAGCTTTCTTT
TRBJ1-5 TRBD1 13 - TRBV12-3/TRBV12-4 CASSLAGGQPQHF TGTGCCAGCAGTTTGGCAGGGGGCCAGCCCCAGCATTTT
TRBJ1-1 - 14 - TRBV6-5 CASSYSFSAGASFF TGTGCCAGCAGTTACTCTTTTTCGGCAGGGGCGTCTTTCTTT
TRBJ1-1 - 14 - TRBV6-6 CASSRASTGTEAFF TGTGCCAGCAGTCGGGCCAGTACGGGTACTGAAGCTTTCTTT
TRBJ1-2 - 17 - TRBV5-1 CASSSTGGHESNYGYTF TGCGCCAGCAGCTCGACCGGGGGGCACGAGTCAAACTATGGCTACACCTTC
TRBJ2-5 - 15 few TRBV5-8 CASSLGRQTKETQYF TGTGCCAGCAGCTTGGGACGACAGACGAAAGAGACCCAGTACTTC
TRBJ2-3 TRBD2 18 once TRBV5-1 CASKLGGNALAGADTQYF TGCGCCAGCAAGCTTGGCGGTAACGCTCTAGCGGGGGCAGATACGCAGTATTTT
TRBJ2-7 TRBD1 15 few TRBV5-1 CASSSSGQSSYEQYF TGCGCCAGCAGCTCCTCGGGACAGAGCTCCTACGAGCAGTACTTC
TRBJ2-7 TRBD2 15 - TRBV6-2/TRBV6-3 CASSSTSGGTYEQYF TGTGCCAGCAGTTCGACTAGCGGAGGTACCTACGAGCAGTACTTC
TRBJ2-7 TRBD2 15 once TRBV6-5 CASRNNGAGVGEQYF TGTGCCAGCAGAAACAATGGGGCGGGGGTCGGGGAGCAGTACTTC
TRBJ1-1 - 13 - TRBV14 CASRDTVATEAFF TGTGCCAGCAGGGATACAGTGGCCACTGAAGCTTTCTTT
TRBJ2-1 TRBD2 18 - TRBV5-1 CASSPGTSFLPSYNEQFF TGCGCCAGCAGCCCGGGGACTAGCTTTCTCCCCAGCTACAATGAGCAGTTCTTC